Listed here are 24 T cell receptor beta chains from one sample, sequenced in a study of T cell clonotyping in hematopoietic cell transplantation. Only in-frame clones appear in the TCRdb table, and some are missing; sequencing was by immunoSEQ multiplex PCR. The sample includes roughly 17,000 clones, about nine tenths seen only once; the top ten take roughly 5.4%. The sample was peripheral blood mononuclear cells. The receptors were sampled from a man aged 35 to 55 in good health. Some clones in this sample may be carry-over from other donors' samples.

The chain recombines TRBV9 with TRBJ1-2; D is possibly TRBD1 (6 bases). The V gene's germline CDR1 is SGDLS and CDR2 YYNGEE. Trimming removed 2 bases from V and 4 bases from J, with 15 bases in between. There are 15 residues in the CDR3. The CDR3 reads CASSVAQGRFYGYTF. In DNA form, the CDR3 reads TGTGCCAGCAGCGTGGCACAGGGTCGCTTCTATGGCTACACCTTC.

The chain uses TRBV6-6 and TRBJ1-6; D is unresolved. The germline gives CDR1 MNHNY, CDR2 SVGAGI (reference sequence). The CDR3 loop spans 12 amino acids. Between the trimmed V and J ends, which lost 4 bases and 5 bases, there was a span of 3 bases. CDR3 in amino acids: CASSSDNSPLHF. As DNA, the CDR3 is TGTGCCAGCAGTTCGGATAATTCACCCCTCCACTTT.

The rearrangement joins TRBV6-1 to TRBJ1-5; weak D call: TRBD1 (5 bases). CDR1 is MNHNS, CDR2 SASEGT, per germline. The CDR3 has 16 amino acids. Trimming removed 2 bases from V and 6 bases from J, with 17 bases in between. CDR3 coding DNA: TGTGCCAGCAGTGAAAAGGTCAGGATGCAGGGTCAGCCCCAGCATTTT. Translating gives CASSEKVRMQGQPQHF.

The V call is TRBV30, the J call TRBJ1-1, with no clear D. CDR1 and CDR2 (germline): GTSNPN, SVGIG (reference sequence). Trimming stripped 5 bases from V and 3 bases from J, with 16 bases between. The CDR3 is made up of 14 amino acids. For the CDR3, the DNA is TGTGCCTGGGGGCCGTCGTCTCTGCACACTGAAGCTTTCTTT. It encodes CAWGPSSLHTEAFF. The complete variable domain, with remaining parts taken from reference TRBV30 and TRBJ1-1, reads SQTIHQWPATLVQPVGSPLSLECTVEGTSNPNLYWYRQAAGRGLQLLFYSVGIGQISSEVPQNLSASRPQDRQFILSSKKLLLSDSGFYLCAWGPSSLHTEAFFGQGTRLTVV.

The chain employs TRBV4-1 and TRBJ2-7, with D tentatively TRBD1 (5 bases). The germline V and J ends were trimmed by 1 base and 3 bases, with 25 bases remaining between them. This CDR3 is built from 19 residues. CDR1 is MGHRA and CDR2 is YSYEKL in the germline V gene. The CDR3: CASSQGPTGAHSPLYEQYF. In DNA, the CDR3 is TGCGCCAGCAGCCAAGGACCAACAGGTGCCCATTCCCCTCTCTACGAGCAGTACTTC.

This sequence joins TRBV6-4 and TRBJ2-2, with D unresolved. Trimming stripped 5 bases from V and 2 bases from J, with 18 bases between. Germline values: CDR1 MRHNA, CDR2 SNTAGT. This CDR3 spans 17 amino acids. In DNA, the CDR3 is TGTGCCAGCAGTCCATCAATAGTGACACCCAACACCGGGGAGCTGTTTTTT. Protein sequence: CASSPSIVTPNTGELFF.

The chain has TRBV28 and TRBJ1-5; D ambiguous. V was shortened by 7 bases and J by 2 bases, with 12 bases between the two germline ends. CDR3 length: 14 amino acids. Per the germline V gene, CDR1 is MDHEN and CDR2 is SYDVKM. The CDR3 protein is CASTPTGGNQPQHF. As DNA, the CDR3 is TGTGCCAGCACCCCGACGGGAGGCAATCAGCCCCAGCATTTT. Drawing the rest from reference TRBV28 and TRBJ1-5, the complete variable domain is DVKVTQSSRYLVKRTGEKVFLECVQDMDHENMFWYRQDPGLGLRLIYFSYDVKMKEKGDIPEGYSVSREKKERFSLILESASTNQTSMYLCASTPTGGNQPQHFGDGTRLSIL.

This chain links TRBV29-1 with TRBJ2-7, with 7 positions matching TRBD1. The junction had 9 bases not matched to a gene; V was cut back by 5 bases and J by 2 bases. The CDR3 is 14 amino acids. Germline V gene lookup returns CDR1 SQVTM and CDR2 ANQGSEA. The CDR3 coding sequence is TGCAGCGTTCAAGTCCCGGACAGGACCTACGAGCAGTACTTC. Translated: CSVQVPDRTYEQYF.

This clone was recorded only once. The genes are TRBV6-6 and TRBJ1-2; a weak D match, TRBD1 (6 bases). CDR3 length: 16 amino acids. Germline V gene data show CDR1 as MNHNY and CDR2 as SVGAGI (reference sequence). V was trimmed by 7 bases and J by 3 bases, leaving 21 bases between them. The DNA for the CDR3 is TGTGCCAGCACCCGGGACAAGGGGCGCGTTGACTATGGCTACACCTTC. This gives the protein CASTRDKGRVDYGYTF.

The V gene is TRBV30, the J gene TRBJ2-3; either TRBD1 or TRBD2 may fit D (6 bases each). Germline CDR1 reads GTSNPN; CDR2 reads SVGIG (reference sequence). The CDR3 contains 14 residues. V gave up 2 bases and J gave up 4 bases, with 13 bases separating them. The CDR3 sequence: CAWSPTRGADTQYF. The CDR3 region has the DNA TGTGCCTGGAGTCCCACGAGGGGGGCAGATACGCAGTATTTT.

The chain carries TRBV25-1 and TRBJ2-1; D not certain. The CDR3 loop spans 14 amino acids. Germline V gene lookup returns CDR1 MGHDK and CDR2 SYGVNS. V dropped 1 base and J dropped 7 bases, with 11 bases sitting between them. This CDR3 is CASSESGQLNEQFF. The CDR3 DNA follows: TGTGCCAGCAGTGAATCCGGCCAGCTAAATGAGCAGTTCTTC.

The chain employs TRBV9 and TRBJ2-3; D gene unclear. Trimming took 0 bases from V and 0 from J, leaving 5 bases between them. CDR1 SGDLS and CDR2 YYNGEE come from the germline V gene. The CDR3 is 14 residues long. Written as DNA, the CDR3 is TGTGCCAGCAGCGTAGAAGGTAGCACAGATACGCAGTATTTT. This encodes CASSVEGSTDTQYF.

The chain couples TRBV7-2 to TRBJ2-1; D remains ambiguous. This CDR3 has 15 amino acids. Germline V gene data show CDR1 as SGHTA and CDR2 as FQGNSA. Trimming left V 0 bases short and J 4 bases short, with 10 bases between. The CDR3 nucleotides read TGTGCCAGCAGCTTAGCGAGCCGGCAGTACAATGAGCAGTTCTTC. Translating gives CASSLASRQYNEQFF.

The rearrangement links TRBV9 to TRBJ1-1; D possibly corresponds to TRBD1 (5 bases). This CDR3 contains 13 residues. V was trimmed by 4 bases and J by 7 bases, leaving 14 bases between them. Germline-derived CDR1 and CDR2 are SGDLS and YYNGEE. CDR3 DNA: TGTGCCAGCAGCCCTGGGGGAGGAGGTGAAGCTTTCTTT. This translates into CASSPGGGGEAFF.

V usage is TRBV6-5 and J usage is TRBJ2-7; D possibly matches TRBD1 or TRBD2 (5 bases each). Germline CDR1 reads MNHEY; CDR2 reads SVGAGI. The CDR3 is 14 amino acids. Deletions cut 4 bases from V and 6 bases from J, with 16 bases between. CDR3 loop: CASSSFGTRSEQYF. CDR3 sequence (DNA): TGTGCCAGCAGTTCCTTCGGGACCCGTTCCGAGCAGTACTTC.

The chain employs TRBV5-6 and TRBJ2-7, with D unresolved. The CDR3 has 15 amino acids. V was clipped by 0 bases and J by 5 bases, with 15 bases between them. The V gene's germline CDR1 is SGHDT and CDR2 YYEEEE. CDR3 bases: TGTGCCAGCAGCTTGGGTTGGCAGGAGTTCGACGAGCAGTACTTC. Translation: CASSLGWQEFDEQYF.

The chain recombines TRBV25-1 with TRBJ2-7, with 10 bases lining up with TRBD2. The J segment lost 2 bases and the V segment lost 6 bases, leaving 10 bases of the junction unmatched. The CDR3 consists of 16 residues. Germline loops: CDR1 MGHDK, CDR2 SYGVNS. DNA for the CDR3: TGTGCCAGCAGCCCGCAGGAGCGGGAGGGCACCTACGAGCAGTACTTC. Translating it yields CASSPQEREGTYEQYF.

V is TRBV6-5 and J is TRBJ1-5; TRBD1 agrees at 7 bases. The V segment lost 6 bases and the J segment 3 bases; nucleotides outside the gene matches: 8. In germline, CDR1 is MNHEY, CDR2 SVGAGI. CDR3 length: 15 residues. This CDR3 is CASSPLGQNNQPQHF. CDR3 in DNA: TGTGCCAGCAGCCCCCTGGGACAGAACAATCAGCCCCAGCATTTT.

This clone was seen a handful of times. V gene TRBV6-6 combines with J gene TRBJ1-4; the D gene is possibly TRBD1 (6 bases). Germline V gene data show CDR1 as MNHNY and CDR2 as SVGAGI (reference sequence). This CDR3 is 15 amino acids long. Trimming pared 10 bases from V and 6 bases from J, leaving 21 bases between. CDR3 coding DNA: TGTGCCACTTTGGGATCCGGGACACGGCATGAAAAACTGTTTTTT. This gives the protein CATLGSGTRHEKLFF.

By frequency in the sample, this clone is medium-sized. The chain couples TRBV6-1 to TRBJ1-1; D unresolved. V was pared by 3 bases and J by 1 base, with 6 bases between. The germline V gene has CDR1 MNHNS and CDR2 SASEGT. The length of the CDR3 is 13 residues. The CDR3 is CASSEGENTEAFF. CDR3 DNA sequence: TGTGCCAGCAGTGAGGGCGAGAACACTGAAGCTTTCTTT.

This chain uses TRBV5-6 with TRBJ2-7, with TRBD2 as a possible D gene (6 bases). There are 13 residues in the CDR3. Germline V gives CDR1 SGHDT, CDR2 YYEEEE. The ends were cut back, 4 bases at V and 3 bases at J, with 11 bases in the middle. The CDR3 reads CASSPGGFYEQYF. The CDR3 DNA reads TGTGCCAGCAGCCCTGGGGGGTTCTACGAGCAGTACTTC.

CDR3 residues: CASLQPGLSSNQPQHF. For the CDR3, the DNA is TGTGCCAGCCTACAACCCGGACTCTCTAGCAATCAGCCCCAGCATTTT. This chain connects TRBV28 to TRBJ1-5; D ambiguous. V lost 8 bases to trimming and J lost 0 bases, with 17 bases between them. CDR3 length: 16 amino acids. Germline-derived CDR1 and CDR2 are MDHEN and SYDVKM.

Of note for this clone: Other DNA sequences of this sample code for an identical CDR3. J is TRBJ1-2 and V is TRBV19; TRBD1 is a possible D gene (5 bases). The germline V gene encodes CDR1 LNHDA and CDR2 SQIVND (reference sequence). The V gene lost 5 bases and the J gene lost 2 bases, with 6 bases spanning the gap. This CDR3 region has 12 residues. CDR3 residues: CASSRGNYGYTF. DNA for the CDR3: TGTGCCAGTAGTCGGGGCAACTATGGCTACACCTTC.

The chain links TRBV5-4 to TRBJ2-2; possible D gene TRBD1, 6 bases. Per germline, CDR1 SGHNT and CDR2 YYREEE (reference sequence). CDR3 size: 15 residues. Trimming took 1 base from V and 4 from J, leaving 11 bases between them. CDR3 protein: CASSLYRAVTGELFF. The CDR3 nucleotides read TGTGCCAGCAGCTTGTACAGGGCAGTCACCGGGGAGCTGTTTTTT.